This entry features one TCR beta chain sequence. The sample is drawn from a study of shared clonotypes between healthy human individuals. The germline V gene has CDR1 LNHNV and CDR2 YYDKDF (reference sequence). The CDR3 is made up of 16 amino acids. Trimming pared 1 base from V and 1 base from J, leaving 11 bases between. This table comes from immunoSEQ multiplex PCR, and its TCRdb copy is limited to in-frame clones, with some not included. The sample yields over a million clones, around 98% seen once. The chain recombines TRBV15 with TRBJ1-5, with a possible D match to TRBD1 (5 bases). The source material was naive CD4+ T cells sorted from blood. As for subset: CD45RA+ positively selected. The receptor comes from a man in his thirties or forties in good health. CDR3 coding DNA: TGTGCCACCAGCAGAGTGAGGGGCGGAAGCAATCAGCCCCAGCATTTT. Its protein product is CATSRVRGGSNQPQHF.